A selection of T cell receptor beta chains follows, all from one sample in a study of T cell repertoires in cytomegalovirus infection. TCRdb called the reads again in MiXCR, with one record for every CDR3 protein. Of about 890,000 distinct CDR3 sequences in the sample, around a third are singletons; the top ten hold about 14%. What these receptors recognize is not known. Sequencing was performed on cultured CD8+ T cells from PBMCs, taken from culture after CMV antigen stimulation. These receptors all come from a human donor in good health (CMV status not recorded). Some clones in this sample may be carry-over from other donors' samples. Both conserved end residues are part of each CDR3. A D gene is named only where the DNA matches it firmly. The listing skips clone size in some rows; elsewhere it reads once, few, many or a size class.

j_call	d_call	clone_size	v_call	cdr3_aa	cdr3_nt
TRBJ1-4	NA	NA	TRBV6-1	CASSEPLFATNEKLFF	TGTGCCAGCAGTGAACCCCTCTTTGCAACTAATGAAAAACTGTTTTTT
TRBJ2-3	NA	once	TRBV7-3	CASSKQGTDTQYF	TGTGCCAGCAGCAAACAGGGCACAGATACGCAGTATTTT
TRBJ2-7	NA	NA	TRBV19	CASSIGDNQLSYEQYF	TGTGCCAGTAGTATAGGGGACAATCAACTCTCCTACGAGCAGTACTTC
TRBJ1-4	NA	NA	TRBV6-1	CASSERVTAATDEKLFF	TGTGCCAGCAGTGAAAGGGTAACAGCAGCAACTGATGAAAAACTGTTTTTT
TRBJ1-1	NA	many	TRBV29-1	CSVVPGQTNTEAFF	TGCAGCGTTGTGCCAGGACAGACGAACACTGAAGCTTTCTTT
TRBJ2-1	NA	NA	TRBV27	CASSLIGRGEQFF	TGTGCCAGCAGTTTAATCGGCAGGGGCGAGCAGTTCTTC
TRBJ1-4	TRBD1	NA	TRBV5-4	CVSHRQGAGEKLFF	TGTGTCAGCCACAGACAGGGGGCAGGAGAGAAACTGTTTTTT
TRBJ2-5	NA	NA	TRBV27	CASSTGPRALETQYF	TGTGCCAGCAGCACCGGGCCTCGGGCCTTGGAGACCCAGTACTTC
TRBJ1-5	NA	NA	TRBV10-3	CAISESVGYNQPQHF	TGTGCCATCAGTGAGTCAGTGGGGTACAATCAGCCCCAGCATTTT
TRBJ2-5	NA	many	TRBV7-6	CASSALVGETQYF	TGTGCCAGCAGCGCCCTGGTGGGAGAGACCCAGTACTTC
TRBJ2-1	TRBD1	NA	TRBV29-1	CSVTGGLEGGHEQFF	TGCAGCGTGACAGGGGGCTTGGAGGGGGGGCATGAGCAGTTCTTC
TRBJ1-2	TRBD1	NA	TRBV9	CASSVPLRTGPYGYTF	TGTGCCAGCAGCGTACCTCTCCGGACAGGTCCCTATGGCTACACCTTC
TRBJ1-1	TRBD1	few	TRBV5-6	CASSPNRGRNTEAFF	TGTGCCAGCAGCCCCAACAGGGGGAGGAACACTGAAGCTTTCTTT
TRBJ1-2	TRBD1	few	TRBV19	CASSLRTGYNYGYTF	TGTGCCAGTAGTCTTCGGACAGGATACAACTATGGCTACACCTTC
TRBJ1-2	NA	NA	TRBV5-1	CASSLEWGADYYGYTF	TGCGCCAGCAGCTTGGAATGGGGCGCAGATTACTATGGCTACACCTTC
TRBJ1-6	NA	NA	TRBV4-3	CASSQEGGPNSPLHF	TGCGCCAGCAGCCAAGAGGGAGGTCCGAATTCACCCCTCCACTTT
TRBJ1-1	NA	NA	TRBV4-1	CASSQVFSEGLTEAFF	TGCGCCAGCAGCCAAGTGTTTTCGGAGGGACTGACAGAAGCTTTCTTT
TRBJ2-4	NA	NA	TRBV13	CASSLLIPDGNIQYF	TGTGCCAGCAGCCTCTTAATCCCGGACGGTAACATTCAGTACTTC
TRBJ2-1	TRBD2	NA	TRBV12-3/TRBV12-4	CASSPLWASGGAAEQFF	TGTGCCAGCAGTCCCCTCTGGGCTAGCGGGGGGGCGGCTGAGCAGTTCTTC
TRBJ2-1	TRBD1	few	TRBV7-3	CASSGPGQGRNEQFF	TGTGCCAGCAGCGGGCCCGGACAGGGGAGGAATGAGCAGTTCTTC
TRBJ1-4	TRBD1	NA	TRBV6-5	CASSFIDRVNGKLFF	TGTGCCAGCAGTTTCATCGACAGGGTTAATGGAAAACTGTTTTTT
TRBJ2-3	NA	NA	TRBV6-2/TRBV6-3	CATGEATDTQYF	TGTGCAACAGGGGAGGCCACAGATACGCAGTATTTT
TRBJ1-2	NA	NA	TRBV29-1	CSVGQAGDYGYTF	TGCAGCGTTGGTCAGGCAGGGGACTATGGCTACACCTTC
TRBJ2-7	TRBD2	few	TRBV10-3	CAISPPAGGSNEQYF	TGTGCCATCAGCCCCCCAGCGGGGGGATCAAACGAGCAGTACTTC
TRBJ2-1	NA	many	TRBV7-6	CASSFGANSYNEQFF	TGTGCCAGCAGCTTCGGAGCCAATTCCTACAATGAGCAGTTCTTC
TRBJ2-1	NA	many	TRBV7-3	CASSSYSGTESNEQFF	TGTGCCAGCAGCTCCTATTCCGGGACGGAGAGCAATGAGCAGTTCTTC
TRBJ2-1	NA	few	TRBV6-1	CASSEVEWDF	TGTGCCAGCAGTGAAGTAGAGTGGGATTTC
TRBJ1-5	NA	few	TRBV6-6	CASTRVKGPAMGQPQHF	TGTGCCAGCACCCGAGTAAAGGGACCAGCAATGGGGCAGCCCCAGCATTTT
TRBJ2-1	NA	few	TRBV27	CASSLSTGFYNEQFF	TGTGCCAGCAGTTTATCTACAGGATTTTACAATGAGCAGTTCTTC
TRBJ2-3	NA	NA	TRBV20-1	CSASPGQFLLVADTQYF	TGCAGTGCTAGCCCCGGACAGTTTCTTCTGGTGGCAGATACGCAGTATTTT
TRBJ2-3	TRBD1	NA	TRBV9	CASSVGQGVTDTQYF	TGTGCCAGCAGCGTCGGACAGGGGGTCACGGATACGCAGTATTTT
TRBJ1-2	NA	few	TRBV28	CASRAGLGENVNYGYTF	TGTGCCAGCCGGGCAGGACTCGGGGAAAACGTTAACTATGGCTACACCTTC
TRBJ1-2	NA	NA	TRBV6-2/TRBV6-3	CASSYRDGYGYTF	TGTGCCAGCAGTTACCGGGACGGATATGGCTACACCTTC
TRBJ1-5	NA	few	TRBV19	CASKTGQMRDYQPQHF	TGTGCCAGTAAAACCGGACAGATGCGCGACTATCAGCCCCAGCATTTT
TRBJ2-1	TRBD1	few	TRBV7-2	CASRLRQGAVRSSYNEQFF	TGTGCCAGCAGACTACGACAGGGGGCGGTACGGAGCTCCTACAATGAGCAGTTCTTC
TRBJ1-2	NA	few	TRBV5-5	CASSFMGTRGAYGYTF	TGTGCCAGCAGCTTCATGGGAACTCGGGGGGCCTATGGCTACACCTTC
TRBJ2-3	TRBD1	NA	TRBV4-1	CASSQVDRGPGDTQYF	TGCGCCAGCAGCCAAGTCGACAGGGGCCCCGGTGATACGCAGTATTTT
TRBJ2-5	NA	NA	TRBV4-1	CASSQDRVDWETQYF	TGCGCCAGCAGCCAAGATAGGGTAGACTGGGAGACCCAGTACTTC
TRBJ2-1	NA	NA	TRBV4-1	CASRLGTEQFF	TGCGCCAGCAGATTGGGGACAGAGCAGTTCTTC
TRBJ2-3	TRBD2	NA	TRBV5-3	CASSPLAGGATDTQYF	TGTGCCAGCAGCCCCCTAGCGGGGGGGGCCACAGATACGCAGTATTTT
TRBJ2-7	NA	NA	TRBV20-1	CSARDGRGWAYEQYF	TGCAGTGCTAGAGATGGAAGGGGCTGGGCCTACGAGCAGTACTTC
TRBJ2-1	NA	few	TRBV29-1	CSVDGRSSYNEQFF	TGCAGCGTTGATGGGAGGAGCTCCTACAATGAGCAGTTCTTC
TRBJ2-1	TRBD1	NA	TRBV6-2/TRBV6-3	CASSYGQGPNEQFF	TGTGCCAGCAGTTACGGACAGGGTCCCAATGAGCAGTTCTTC
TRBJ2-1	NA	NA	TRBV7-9	CASSLALPRDHEQFF	TGTGCCAGCAGCTTAGCGCTCCCCAGGGACCATGAGCAGTTCTTC
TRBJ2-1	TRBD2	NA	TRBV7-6	CASNFPSGSYNEQFF	TGTGCCAGCAACTTCCCTAGCGGCTCCTACAATGAGCAGTTCTTC
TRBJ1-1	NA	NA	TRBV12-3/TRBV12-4	CASSLEVRQTIEAFF	TGTGCCAGCAGTTTAGAAGTTCGACAGACCATTGAAGCTTTCTTT